The 22 T cell receptor beta chains below all came from one sample that was sequenced in a study of long-term antiretroviral therapy in people with HIV. With survey level as its setting, the immunoSEQ assay was v3.0. Measured with immunoSEQ multiplex PCR; TCRdb has only the in-frame clones, and not every one. The repertoire includes tens of thousands of clones, approximately 88% of them detected once, and more than 7.5% sits in the top ten. This sample comprised unsorted PBMCs, obtained 2.7 to 2.8 years after starting antiretroviral therapy. These receptors all come from a man aged 25-40 years with HIV.

V is TRBV30 and J is TRBJ2-7; no firm D call. The CDR3 is 14 residues long. The germline CDR1 and CDR2 sequences are GTSNPN and SVGIG (reference sequence). Trimming shortened V by 5 bases and J by 0 bases, and 14 bases separated the two germline ends. The CDR3 is CAWGKDVYSYEQYF. The CDR3 DNA reads TGTGCCTGGGGGAAGGACGTATACTCCTACGAGCAGTACTTC.

This clone was counted a few times. J is TRBJ1-6 and V is TRBV28, with a possible D match to TRBD1 (5 bases). Trimming took off 5 bases at V and 7 bases at J, with 15 bases between the two ends. CDR1 and CDR2 (germline): MDHEN, SYDVKM. The CDR3 runs to 15 residues. This CDR3 is CASSPSHRGNSPLHF. CDR3 sequence (DNA): TGTGCCAGCAGTCCCTCACATCGGGGGAATTCACCCCTCCACTTT.

The rearrangement links TRBV28 to TRBJ2-1; tentatively, D is TRBD1 (6 bases). V was cut by 5 bases and J by 7 bases, with 15 bases left in between. The germline V gene has CDR1 MDHEN and CDR2 SYDVKM. The CDR3 length is 14 residues. The CDR3 bases are TGTGCCAGCAGTACACAATACAGGGTGAATGAGCAGTTCTTC. Translation gives CASSTQYRVNEQFF.

In its sample, this clone was seen a few times. V and J are TRBV2 and TRBJ1-5; D might be TRBD1 (6 bases). The CDR3 is 15 residues long. Germline CDR1 and CDR2: SNHLY and FYNNEI. The V end lost 6 bases, the J end lost 1 base, and 13 bases lay between the germline ends. The CDR3 sequence is CASSKEGESNQPQHF. The CDR3 DNA reads TGTGCCAGCAGCAAAGAGGGGGAAAGCAATCAGCCCCAGCATTTT.

The chain recombines TRBV6-1 with TRBJ2-3; possibly TRBD2 for D (5 bases). This CDR3 is built from 14 residues. Trimming pared 1 base from V and 9 bases from J, leaving 14 bases between. Germline values: CDR1 MNHNS, CDR2 SASEGT. The CDR3, as DNA: TGTGCCAGCAGTGAAGTTGGCGGACTCAGGACGCAGTATTTT. This codes for CASSEVGGLRTQYF.

The chain employs TRBV27 and TRBJ2-3; no definite D call. V lost 2 bases to trimming and J lost 1 base, with 4 bases between them. The CDR3 totals 13 residues. Germline V gene lookup returns CDR1 MNHEY and CDR2 SMNVEV (reference sequence). Written as DNA, the CDR3 is TGTGCCAGCAGTTTACCGGGCACAGATACGCAGTATTTT. Amino acid sequence: CASSLPGTDTQYF.

V is TRBV27 and J is TRBJ2-7, with TRBD2 matching over 11 bases. This CDR3 region has 19 residues. The germline CDR1 and CDR2 sequences are MNHEY and SMNVEV (reference sequence). Unmatched junction bases numbered 21, after V lost 6 bases and J lost 5 bases. In DNA, the CDR3 is TGTGCCAGCAGACATCCCGGGACTAGCGGCACTCCTTTCGGGAACGAGCAGTACTTC. Encoded protein: CASRHPGTSGTPFGNEQYF.

The chain employs TRBV27 and TRBJ1-4; TRBD1 is a possible D gene (6 bases). Germline loops: CDR1 MNHEY, CDR2 SMNVEV (reference sequence). CDR3 length equals 15 residues. Deletions cut 6 bases from V and 0 bases from J, with 11 bases between. CDR3 sequence (DNA): TGTGCCAGCAGATACAGGGCTACAACTAATGAAAAACTGTTTTTT. Protein: CASRYRATTNEKLFF.

The rearrangement joins TRBV28 to TRBJ1-2; D is uncertain. V lost 7 bases and J lost 2, with 11 bases in between. Germline V lookup: CDR1 MDHEN, CDR2 SYDVKM. CDR3 length: 13 residues. The CDR3 here is CASTAGDNYGYTF. CDR3 nucleotides: TGTGCCAGCACCGCGGGTGACAACTATGGCTACACCTTC.

J is TRBJ1-6 and V is TRBV6-5, with D possibly matching TRBD1 (5 bases). The CDR3 has 15 residues. Trimming pared 8 bases from V and 8 bases from J, leaving 19 bases between. Germline V gene lookup returns CDR1 MNHEY and CDR2 SVGAGI. The CDR3 here is CASRGGNRAHSPLHF. The CDR3 region has the DNA TGTGCCAGCCGGGGGGGGAATAGGGCCCATTCACCCCTCCACTTT.

V and J are TRBV7-2 and TRBJ2-7, with 7 bases matching TRBD1. Trimming cost V 2 bases and J 0 bases; bases outside gene matches: 4. Germline CDR1 and CDR2: SGHTA and FQGNSA. The CDR3 is 15 amino acids. The CDR3, as DNA: TGTGCCAGCAGCTTATCGACAGGGAACTCCTACGAGCAGTACTTC. Its protein is CASSLSTGNSYEQYF.

The V call is TRBV6-1, the J call TRBJ1-4; D unclear. Germline V gives CDR1 MNHNS, CDR2 SASEGT. The CDR3 sequence is 15 residues long. Trimming stripped 1 base from V and 5 bases from J, with 11 bases between. The CDR3 region is CASSEGGWANEKLFF. For the CDR3, the DNA is TGTGCCAGCAGTGAAGGAGGGTGGGCAAATGAAAAACTGTTTTTT.

The chain combines TRBV30 with TRBJ2-5, with no clear D. The CDR3 has 10 residues. V lost 1 base, J lost 3 bases, and 0 bases lay in between. In germline, CDR1 is GTSNPN, CDR2 SVGIG (reference sequence). CDR3 in amino acids: CAWSEETQYF. The CDR3 DNA follows: TGTGCCTGGAGTGAAGAGACCCAGTACTTC.

V gene TRBV5-8 combines with J gene TRBJ1-2; D call uncertain. CDR1 is SGHTS and CDR2 is YDEGEE in the germline V gene. V gave up 4 bases and J gave up 1 base, with 8 bases separating them. This CDR3 comprises 13 residues. The CDR3 nucleotides read TGTGCCAGCAGCCTAAAAGATAACTATGGCTACACCTTC. Translated, it gives CASSLKDNYGYTF.

V is TRBV5-1 and J is TRBJ2-5, with 9 positions matching TRBD1. Germline CDR1 is SGHRS and CDR2 is YFSETQ. V lost 4 bases to trimming and J lost 5 bases; unmatched junction nucleotides: 3. This CDR3 contains 13 residues. The CDR3 DNA sequence: TGCGCCAGCAGCCCGGACAGGGGTGAGACCCAGTACTTC. It codes for CASSPDRGETQYF.

CDR3 DNA sequence: TGTGCCAGCAGCGCAGGAGCAGGGGACCATATCCCTAATGAAAAACTGTTTTTT. Translation: CASSAGAGDHIPNEKLFF. V gene TRBV9 combines with J gene TRBJ1-4; D perhaps matches TRBD1 (6 bases). Germline-derived CDR1 and CDR2 are SGDLS and YYNGEE. The CDR3 spans 18 residues. Trimming stripped 3 bases from V and 3 bases from J, with 21 bases between.

The rearrangement uses TRBV5-1 and TRBJ1-3, with a weak D call TRBD1 (5 bases). Germline assignment: CDR1 SGHRS and CDR2 YFSETQ. The V end lost 0 bases, the J end lost 0 bases, and 10 bases lay between the germline ends. CDR3 size: 16 residues. The CDR3 nucleotides read TGCGCCAGCAGCTTGGTAGAGGGACCCTCTGGAAACACCATATATTTT. Translated, it gives CASSLVEGPSGNTIYF.

J is TRBJ1-3 and V is TRBV9; D is uncertain. CDR1 is SGDLS, CDR2 YYNGEE, per germline. V was cut by 3 bases and J by 4 bases, with 17 bases left in between. CDR3 length: 16 amino acids. The CDR3: CASSAATEGYGNTIYF. CDR3 bases: TGTGCCAGCAGCGCCGCAACCGAAGGGTACGGAAACACCATATATTTT. Full variable domain (rest looked up from reference TRBV9 and TRBJ1-3): DSGVTQTPKHLITATGQRVTLRCSPRSGDLSVYWYQQSLDQGLQFLIQYYNGEERAKGNILERFSAQQFPDLHSELNLSSLELGDSALYFCASSAATEGYGNTIYFGEGSWLTVV.

The V and J genes are TRBV5-1 and TRBJ2-5, with TRBD2 as a possible D gene (5 bases). This CDR3 comprises 15 residues. Trimming pared 4 bases from V and 1 base from J, leaving 14 bases between. Germline V gene data show CDR1 as SGHRS and CDR2 as YFSETQ. The CDR3 DNA reads as TGCGCCAGCAGCACGGATACTAGTTTCCAAGAGACCCAGTACTTC. This codes for CASSTDTSFQETQYF.

This clone occurred a few times. V gene TRBV29-1 combines with J gene TRBJ1-1; 8 positions match TRBD1. CDR1 is SQVTM, CDR2 ANQGSEA, per germline. Germline trimming cut 6 bases from V and 5 bases from J; bases unmatched to any gene: 5. This CDR3 spans 12 amino acids. The CDR3 nucleotides are TGCAGCGTGTCCCAGGGGGCTACTGAAGCTTTCTTT. Residues: CSVSQGATEAFF. Combining the CDR3 with reference TRBV29-1 and TRBJ1-1 gives the whole variable domain SAVISQKPSRDICQRGTSLTIQCQVDSQVTMMFWYRQQPGQSLTLIATANQGSEATYESGFVIDKFPISRPNLTFSTLTVSNMSPEDSSIYLCSVSQGATEAFFGQGTRLTVV.

The V call is TRBV10-3, the J call TRBJ2-6, with 8 bases identical to TRBD1. V dropped 3 bases and J dropped 4; count of bases not matched to a gene: 5. Germline assignment: CDR1 ENHRY and CDR2 SYGVKD. The CDR3 sequence is 16 residues long. CDR3 protein: CAISERTGSGANVLTF. The CDR3 region has the DNA TGTGCCATCAGTGAAAGGACAGGGTCAGGGGCCAACGTCCTGACTTTC.

V usage is TRBV7-2 and J usage is TRBJ2-1; D is unclear. The CDR3 totals 14 residues. The V end was cut by 2 bases, the J end by 5 bases, with 10 bases between. Per germline, CDR1 SGHTA and CDR2 FQGNSA. CDR3 DNA: TGTGCCAGCAGCTTAAGTACAGCCAACAATGAGCAGTTCTTC. Translation gives CASSLSTANNEQFF.